The 11 T cell receptor beta chains reported below all come from one sample, sequenced in a study of blood T cell repertoires in COVID-19. Clones were read by immunoSEQ multiplex PCR, and TCRdb kept only the in-frame ones, dropping some. The sample has 50,000 to 65,000 clones; about 91% are singletons. Sequenced: peripheral blood. All receptors derive from a man in his sixties with active COVID-19.

The chain carries TRBV19 and TRBJ1-2; tentatively, D is TRBD1 (6 bases). Trimming took 6 bases from V and 7 from J, leaving 27 bases between them. The CDR3 is 17 residues long. Germline values: CDR1 LNHDA, CDR2 SQIVND (reference sequence). The CDR3 protein is CASSPSRGRGREVGYTF. The CDR3 DNA reads TGTGCCAGTAGCCCCAGTAGGGGACGGGGGCGGGAGGTTGGCTACACCTTC.

The rearrangement uses TRBV4-3 and TRBJ2-3; D might be TRBD2 (6 bases). This CDR3 has 15 amino acids. The V gene lost 0 bases and the J gene lost 1 base, with 8 bases spanning the gap. Germline lookup yields CDR1 LGHNA and CDR2 YSLEER. CDR3 sequence (DNA): TGCGCCAGCAGCCAAGAGCCTAGCGGCACAGATACGCAGTATTTT. This sequence encodes CASSQEPSGTDTQYF.

The chain links TRBV6-6 to TRBJ1-5; tentatively, D is TRBD1 (6 bases). Germline CDR1 is MNHNY and CDR2 is SVGAGI (reference sequence). Trimming cost V 4 bases and J 7 bases, with 17 bases left between them. The CDR3 spans 15 residues. The CDR3 DNA is TGTGCCAGCAGTTCGCGGGGGCCGTATGGCCAGCCCCAGCATTTT. Encoded protein: CASSSRGPYGQPQHF.

This clone has just one count. V is TRBV19 and J is TRBJ1-2, with 11 bases identical to TRBD1. Germline trimming cut 4 bases from V and 7 bases from J; bases unmatched to any gene: 5. Germline values: CDR1 LNHDA, CDR2 SQIVND (reference sequence). The CDR3 contains 14 residues. The DNA for the CDR3 is TGTGCCAGTAGTACGACGGACAGGGGGCCTGGCTACACCTTC. Protein: CASSTTDRGPGYTF.

V gene TRBV25-1 combines with J gene TRBJ2-5, with D possibly TRBD1 on 5 matching bases. CDR3 length: 16 residues. CDR1 and CDR2 from the germline V gene are MGHDK and SYGVNS. Trimming took 0 bases from V and 0 from J, leaving 11 bases between them. The CDR3: CASSEYIRGNQETQYF. The CDR3 DNA reads as TGTGCCAGCAGTGAATATATAAGGGGAAACCAAGAGACCCAGTACTTC.

The rearrangement joins TRBV14 to TRBJ1-6; TRBD1 matches 7 bases. This CDR3 region has 15 residues. With V trimmed by 5 bases and J by 7 bases, 8 bases remained unmatched. Germline-derived CDR1 and CDR2 are SGHDN and FVKESK. The CDR3 is CASSSQGVRNSPLHF. The CDR3 nucleotides are TGTGCCAGCAGCTCCCAGGGGGTGAGAAATTCACCCCTCCACTTT.

This clone was observed once. The V gene is TRBV6-5, the J gene TRBJ1-4; 9 bases agree with TRBD1. Germline-derived CDR1 and CDR2 are MNHEY and SVGAGI. CDR3 size: 15 residues. The junction had 6 bases not matched to a gene; V was cut back by 6 bases and J by 4 bases. The CDR3 spells CASSVGTGRNEKLFF. Written as DNA, the CDR3 is TGTGCCAGCAGCGTCGGGACAGGGCGTAATGAAAAACTGTTTTTT.

The gene calls are TRBV13 and TRBJ2-2, with 14 bases identical to TRBD2. The CDR3 has 17 residues. Germline-derived CDR1 and CDR2 are PRHDT and FYEKMQ (reference sequence). The V segment lost 5 bases and the J segment 2 bases; nucleotides outside the gene matches: 4. The DNA for the CDR3 is TGTGCCAGCAGCCCGGGACTAGCGGGAGCCAACACCGGGGAGCTGTTTTTT. Protein: CASSPGLAGANTGELFF.

This clone came up once. This chain uses TRBV7-9 with TRBJ2-5; 8 bases are a match to TRBD1. V shed 6 bases, J shed 2 bases, and the junction held 5 bases outside the gene matches. The CDR3 sequence is 14 residues long. Germline CDR1 is SEHNR and CDR2 is FQNEAQ (reference sequence). CDR3 protein: CASRTRQGQETQYF. CDR3 coding DNA: TGTGCCAGCAGGACGAGACAGGGGCAAGAGACCCAGTACTTC.

V and J are TRBV3-1 (or the pseudogene TRBV3-2) and TRBJ1-5; tentatively, D is TRBD1 (6 bases). The CDR3 loop spans 13 amino acids. V lost 4 bases and J 7 bases, leaving 11 bases between the germline ends. CDR1 and CDR2 from the germline V gene are LGHDT and YNNKEL (reference sequence). The CDR3 bases are TGTGCCAGCAGCCTCACACAGGGACAGCCCCAGCATTTT. It yields the protein CASSLTQGQPQHF.

This chain connects TRBV7-2 to TRBJ2-4; 9 bases line up with TRBD2. The CDR3 contains 12 residues. CDR1 and CDR2 (germline): SGHTA, FQGNSA. Unmatched junction bases numbered 7, after V lost 5 bases and J lost 14 bases. The DNA for the CDR3 is TGTGCCAGCAGCCCCCCTCGCGGGAGGGAGTACTTC. This codes for CASSPPRGREYF.